These 32 T cell receptor beta chains were sequenced from one sample in a study of blood T cell repertoires in COVID-19. Measured with immunoSEQ multiplex PCR; TCRdb has only the in-frame clones, and not every one. The sample includes 340,000 or so clones, about nine tenths seen only once; the top ten take 1%. The sequenced material came from peripheral blood. The receptors come from a man aged 45-65 years with active or convalescent COVID-19.

In regard to this clone: Because the CDR3's place on the DNA is in doubt, the DNA is left out and the CDR3 is given as listed by TCRdb. V is TRBV6-5 and J is TRBJ1-5; the DNA was not used to check the table's D call, TRBD1. CDR1 and CDR2 from the germline V gene are MNHEY and SVGAGI. The CDR3 length is 14 residues, termini included. The CDR3 region is CASILDSSNQPQHF.

Comment on this clone: The same CDR3 is also encoded by other DNA sequences in this sample. The chain couples TRBV7-2 to TRBJ2-2; D unclear. Germline V gene data show CDR1 as SGHTA and CDR2 as FQGNSA. V lost 4 bases and J 4 bases, leaving 4 bases between the germline ends. The CDR3 runs to 12 residues. The CDR3 DNA reads as TGTGCCAGCAGCTCTTTCACCGGGGAGCTGTTTTTT. Protein: CASSSFTGELFF.

The chain couples TRBV6-4 to TRBJ1-6; TRBD1 agrees at 11 bases. With V trimmed by 3 bases and J by 7 bases, 2 bases remained unmatched. The CDR3 sequence is 15 residues long. CDR1 and CDR2 from the germline V gene are MRHNA and SNTAGT. Here the CDR3 DNA reads TGTGCCAGCAGTGAGGACAGGGGGCTCAATTCACCCCTCCACTTT. This sequence encodes CASSEDRGLNSPLHF.

This chain connects TRBV7-6 to TRBJ1-1; no firm D call. Trimming shortened V by 5 bases and J by 2 bases, and 24 bases separated the two germline ends. In germline, CDR1 is SGHVS, CDR2 FNYEAQ. The CDR3 totals 18 residues. The CDR3 bases are TGTGCCAGCAGCCCCGGAAGGTTGGGCGCGAGGGTAAACACTGAAGCTTTCTTT. It encodes CASSPGRLGARVNTEAFF. Full variable domain (outside the CDR3, taken from reference TRBV7-6 and TRBJ1-1): GAGVSQSPRYKVTKRGQDVALRCDPISGHVSLYWYRQALGQGPEFLTYFNYEAQQDKSGLPNDRFSAERPEGSISTLTIQRTEQRDSAMYRCASSPGRLGARVNTEAFFGQGTRLTVV.

The V call is TRBV18, the J call TRBJ1-1, with 9 positions matching TRBD1. Germline CDR1 is KGHSH and CDR2 is LQKENI. The CDR3 has 14 residues. Trimming took 5 bases from V and 1 from J; bases not matched to a gene: 2. CDR3 sequence: CASSAGQGNTEAFF. DNA of the CDR3: TGTGCCAGCTCAGCGGGACAGGGGAACACTGAAGCTTTCTTT.

The V and J genes are TRBV28 and TRBJ2-7; no clear D gene. The germline CDR1 and CDR2 sequences are MDHEN and SYDVKM. CDR3 size: 13 residues. Trimming left V 7 bases short and J 0 bases short, with 10 bases between. CDR3 coding DNA: TGTGCCAGCACCCAGGTACCCTCCTACGAGCAGTACTTC. This translates into CASTQVPSYEQYF. Drawing the rest from reference TRBV28 and TRBJ2-7, the complete variable domain is DVKVTQSSRYLVKRTGEKVFLECVQDMDHENMFWYRQDPGLGLRLIYFSYDVKMKEKGDIPEGYSVSREKKERFSLILESASTNQTSMYLCASTQVPSYEQYFGPGTRLTVT.

The chain joins TRBV28 to TRBJ1-5; 12 nucleotides agree with TRBD1. V was clipped by 5 bases and J by 5 bases; unmatched bases: 4. The CDR3 is 15 amino acids. Germline V gene sequence: CDR1 MDHEN, CDR2 SYDVKM. CDR3: CASSPGQGAHQPQHF. The CDR3 DNA reads TGTGCCAGCAGTCCGGGACAGGGGGCCCATCAGCCCCAGCATTTT.

This CDR3 is CASSSRAPGSKDGELFF. DNA of the CDR3: TGTGCCAGCAGCTCAAGAGCGCCGGGGAGTAAGGACGGGGAGCTGTTTTTT. The chain carries TRBV7-3 and TRBJ2-2, with D perhaps TRBD2 (5 bases). Per the germline V gene, CDR1 is SGHTA and CDR2 is FQGTGA. This CDR3 contains 17 residues. The V end was cut by 4 bases, the J end by 7 bases, with 22 bases between.

V is TRBV19 and J is TRBJ2-3; possible D gene TRBD2, 6 bases. There are 16 residues in the CDR3. Germline CDR1 reads LNHDA; CDR2 reads SQIVND (reference sequence). The ends were cut back, 0 bases at V and 3 bases at J, with 13 bases in the middle. CDR3 sequence: CASSIDRFSGTDTQYF. In DNA form, the CDR3 reads TGTGCCAGTAGTATAGATAGGTTCAGCGGGACAGATACGCAGTATTTT.

The chain combines TRBV9 with TRBJ2-3; TRBD2 aligns across 7 bases. The CDR3 length is 13 residues. Losses at the gene ends were 4 bases for V and 3 bases for J; bases not matched to a gene: 2. Germline CDR1 SGDLS, CDR2 YYNGEE. This CDR3 reads CASSLGGTDTQYF. The CDR3 coding sequence is TGTGCCAGCAGCCTGGGGGGGACAGATACGCAGTATTTT.

This clone was seen once. This rearrangement joins TRBV28 to TRBJ1-1; 8 bases agree with TRBD1. The CDR3 loop spans 14 amino acids. Germline assignment: CDR1 MDHEN and CDR2 SYDVKM. V was clipped by 4 bases and J by 6 bases; unmatched bases: 7. As DNA, the CDR3 is TGTGCCAGCAGTTCCCCGGACAGGGTCGCTGAAGCTTTCTTT. This encodes CASSSPDRVAEAFF.

V gene TRBV3-1 (or the pseudogene TRBV3-2) combines with J gene TRBJ1-1; possible D gene TRBD1, 5 bases. CDR3 length: 15 residues. The V gene's germline CDR1 is LGHDT and CDR2 YNNKEL (reference sequence). Trimming stripped 2 bases from V and 5 bases from J, with 15 bases between. The CDR3 bases are TGTGCCAGCAGCCAAATTTGGGGGGGGGTGACTGAAGCTTTCTTT. It is translated as CASSQIWGGVTEAFF.

This chain joins TRBV19 and TRBJ1-2; D perhaps matches TRBD1 (6 bases). The V gene lost 5 bases and the J gene lost 2 bases, with 9 bases spanning the gap. The length of the CDR3 is 13 residues. Germline CDR1 and CDR2: LNHDA and SQIVND (reference sequence). DNA for the CDR3: TGTGCCAGTAGTGGGACACTGAACTATGGCTACACCTTC. Its translation: CASSGTLNYGYTF.

The chain carries TRBV19 and TRBJ2-6; TRBD1 aligns across 10 bases. The CDR3 extends over 16 amino acids. Trimming took 4 bases from V and 3 from J; bases not matched to a gene: 3. Germline loops: CDR1 LNHDA, CDR2 SQIVND (reference sequence). The CDR3 here is CASSKTGGYGANVLTF. The CDR3 nucleotides read TGTGCCAGTAGTAAGACAGGGGGCTATGGGGCCAACGTCCTGACTTTC.

CDR3 protein: CASSQGYGANVLTF. DNA of the CDR3: TGTGCCAGCAGCCAGGGGTACGGGGCCAACGTCCTGACTTTC. The chain couples TRBV6-5 to TRBJ2-6; weak D call: TRBD1 (6 bases). This CDR3 comprises 14 residues. The germline gives CDR1 MNHEY, CDR2 SVGAGI. V lost 6 bases to trimming and J lost 4 bases, with 10 bases between them.

The chain is built from TRBV5-8 and TRBJ1-6; no definite D call. The V end lost 1 base, the J end lost 10 bases, and 12 bases lay between the germline ends. Germline CDR1 is SGHTS and CDR2 is YDEGEE. This CDR3 spans 14 amino acids. In nucleotides, the CDR3 is TGTGCCAGCAGCTTGTCGGGGATTGGGTCACCCCTCCACTTT. It codes for CASSLSGIGSPLHF.

The chain couples TRBV6-5 to TRBJ1-1; D possibly corresponds to TRBD1 (5 bases). This CDR3 spans 11 amino acids. V gave up 6 bases and J gave up 8 bases, with 10 bases separating them. CDR1 is MNHEY and CDR2 is SVGAGI in the germline V gene. For the CDR3, the DNA is TGTGCCAGCAGAAATACAGGAGAAGCTTTCTTT. Its translation: CASRNTGEAFF.

This sequence joins TRBV2 and TRBJ1-5, with 7 nucleotides matching TRBD1. Germline trimming cut 5 bases from V and 2 bases from J; bases unmatched to any gene: 6. Germline V lookup: CDR1 SNHLY, CDR2 FYNNEI. CDR3 length: 15 residues. The CDR3 region is CASSRQGTGNQPQHF. CDR3 in DNA: TGTGCCAGCAGTCGACAGGGAACCGGCAATCAGCCCCAGCATTTT.

The rearrangement uses TRBV7-8 and TRBJ1-3, with D perhaps TRBD1 (5 bases). Germline V gene lookup returns CDR1 SGHVS and CDR2 FQNEAQ. This CDR3 has 15 residues. Deletions cut 1 base from V and 0 bases from J, with 7 bases between. CDR3 coding DNA: TGTGCCAGCAGCTTAGACAGGTTCTCTGGAAACACCATATATTTT. The encoded protein is CASSLDRFSGNTIYF. Full variable domain (remainder filled in from reference TRBV7-8 and TRBJ1-3): GAGVSQSPRYKVAKRGQDVALRCDPISGHVSLFWYQQALGQGPEFLTYFQNEAQLDKSGLPSDRFFAERPEGSVSTLKIQRTQQEDSAVYLCASSLDRFSGNTIYFGEGSWLTVV.

V usage is TRBV4-3 and J usage is TRBJ1-1; tentatively, D is TRBD1 (6 bases). Germline V gene sequence: CDR1 LGHNA, CDR2 YSLEER. V gave up 3 bases and J gave up 2 bases, with 13 bases separating them. The CDR3 contains 15 residues. The CDR3 loop is CASSQADRPNTEAFF. The DNA for the CDR3 is TGCGCCAGCAGCCAGGCTGACAGGCCCAACACTGAAGCTTTCTTT.

The chain has TRBV6-6 and TRBJ2-7; possible D gene TRBD2, 5 bases. This CDR3 has 15 residues. CDR1 and CDR2 from the germline V gene are MNHNY and SVGAGI (reference sequence). With 6 bases removed from V and 0 bases from J, the gap between germline ends came to 15 bases. DNA for the CDR3: TGTGCCAGCAGGAGTTCTAGCAGATACTCCTACGAGCAGTACTTC. Translated: CASRSSSRYSYEQYF.

This clone was seen only once. The chain recombines TRBV2 with TRBJ2-3; D might be TRBD2 (5 bases). Germline V gene lookup returns CDR1 SNHLY and CDR2 FYNNEI. This CDR3 is 15 amino acids long. V was pared by 5 bases and J by 7 bases, with 19 bases between. The CDR3 here is CASSPDLSFLNTQYF. The DNA for the CDR3 is TGTGCCAGCAGTCCGGACTTGTCCTTCCTGAATACGCAGTATTTT.

The chain recombines TRBV9 with TRBJ1-4; no reliable D call. This CDR3 comprises 15 residues. Per the germline V gene, CDR1 is SGDLS and CDR2 is YYNGEE. Trimming took off 0 bases at V and 2 bases at J, with 8 bases between the two ends. The CDR3 sequence: CASSVEAGTNEKLFF. The CDR3 DNA sequence: TGTGCCAGCAGCGTAGAGGCGGGGACTAATGAAAAACTGTTTTTT.

The J gene is TRBJ1-6, the V gene TRBV19; 10 bases match TRBD1. This CDR3 is built from 15 residues. Germline V gives CDR1 LNHDA, CDR2 SQIVND (reference sequence). The junction had 8 bases not matched to a gene; V was cut back by 5 bases and J by 10 bases. The CDR3 here is CASSARDRGYSPLHF. The CDR3 nucleotides read TGTGCCAGTAGTGCCCGGGACAGGGGATACTCACCCCTCCACTTT.

The rearrangement links TRBV4-3 to TRBJ1-2; D uncertain. Germline assignment: CDR1 LGHNA and CDR2 YSLEER. Trimming pared 1 base from V and 4 bases from J, leaving 16 bases between. This CDR3 is built from 16 residues. The CDR3 region is CASSQVRHSPIYGYTF. The CDR3 DNA sequence: TGCGCCAGCAGCCAAGTGCGACACTCCCCGATCTATGGCTACACCTTC.

The chain employs TRBV29-1 and TRBJ2-7, with 7 bases identical to TRBD1. CDR3 length equals 13 residues. Trimming at V came to 6 bases and at J to 3 bases, leaving 8 bases not matched to a gene. Looked up from germline, CDR1 is SQVTM and CDR2 is ANQGSEA. CDR3 sequence: CSVAGTEVYEQYF. CDR3 coding DNA: TGCAGCGTCGCCGGGACAGAGGTCTACGAGCAGTACTTC.

The chain uses TRBV2 and TRBJ1-5; a weak D match, TRBD1 (5 bases). Germline values: CDR1 SNHLY, CDR2 FYNNEI. Trimming cost V 3 bases and J 2 bases, with 11 bases left between them. There are 15 residues in the CDR3. The CDR3 loop is CASSEWQGGNQPQHF. CDR3 nucleotide sequence: TGTGCCAGCAGTGAGTGGCAGGGTGGCAATCAGCCCCAGCATTTT.

The chain joins TRBV2 to TRBJ2-4; weak D call: TRBD1 (8 bases). In germline, CDR1 is SNHLY, CDR2 FYNNEI. This CDR3 comprises 14 residues. The germline V and J ends were trimmed by 4 bases and 10 bases, with 17 bases remaining between them. The CDR3 here is CASSGQGRGEIQYF. CDR3 nucleotide sequence: TGTGCCAGCAGTGGACAGGGGAGGGGAGAGATTCAGTACTTC.

The rearrangement uses TRBV18 and TRBJ1-3; D call uncertain. Per germline, CDR1 KGHSH and CDR2 LQKENI. The V end was cut by 3 bases, the J end by 0 bases, with 15 bases between. The CDR3 is 17 amino acids. The CDR3 DNA reads as TGTGCCAGCTCACCCCCGAACAGCCCCCTCTCTGGAAACACCATATATTTT. It codes for CASSPPNSPLSGNTIYF. Combining the CDR3 with reference TRBV18 and TRBJ1-3 gives the whole variable domain NAGVMQNPRHLVRRRGQEARLRCSPMKGHSHVYWYRQLPEEGLKFMVYLQKENIIDESGMPKERFSAEFPKEGPSILRIQQVVRGDSAAYFCASSPPNSPLSGNTIYFGEGSWLTVV.

J is TRBJ1-2 and V is TRBV7-9; D unclear. CDR1 is SEHNR, CDR2 FQNEAQ, per germline (reference sequence). The CDR3 contains 14 residues. Deletions cut 3 bases from V and 4 bases from J, with 12 bases between. CDR3 sequence (DNA): TGTGCCAGCAGCTTCGGGGAGACCGGCTATGGCTACACCTTC. This translates into CASSFGETGYGYTF.

As regards this clone: The same CDR3 can be traced to other DNA sequences in this sample. V and J are TRBV18 and TRBJ1-3, with D possibly being TRBD1 (6 bases). The CDR3 is 13 residues long. Trimming took 3 bases from V and 4 from J, leaving 7 bases between them. Germline CDR1 is KGHSH and CDR2 is LQKENI. The CDR3 here is CASSPGQGNTIYF. DNA for the CDR3: TGTGCCAGCTCACCCGGACAGGGAAACACCATATATTTT.

The sample holds one count of this clone. CDR3 nucleotide sequence: TGTGCCAGCTCGCTAACCTCCCCTGCAAATTCAGATACGCAGTATTTT. This sequence encodes CASSLTSPANSDTQYF. The chain couples TRBV18 to TRBJ2-3; D is unresolved. Germline V gene sequence: CDR1 KGHSH, CDR2 LQKENI. V was clipped by 6 bases and J by 4 bases, with 20 bases between them. This CDR3 spans 16 amino acids.